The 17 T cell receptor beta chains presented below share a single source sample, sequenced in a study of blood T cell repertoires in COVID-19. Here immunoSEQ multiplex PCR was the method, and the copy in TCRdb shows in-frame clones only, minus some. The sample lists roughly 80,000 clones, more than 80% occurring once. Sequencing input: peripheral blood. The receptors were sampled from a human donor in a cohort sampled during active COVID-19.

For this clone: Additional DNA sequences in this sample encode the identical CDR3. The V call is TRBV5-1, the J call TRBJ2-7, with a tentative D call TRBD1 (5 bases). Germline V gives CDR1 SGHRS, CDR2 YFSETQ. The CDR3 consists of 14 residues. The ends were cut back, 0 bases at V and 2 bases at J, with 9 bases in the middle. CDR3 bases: TGCGCCAGCAGCTTGGTTGGACAAGCCTACGAGCAGTACTTC. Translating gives CASSLVGQAYEQYF. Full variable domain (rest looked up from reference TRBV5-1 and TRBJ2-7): KAGVTQTPRYLIKTRGQQVTLSCSPISGHRSVSWYQQTPGQGLQFLFEYFSETQRNKGNFPGRFSGRQFSNSRSEMNVSTLELGDSALYLCASSLVGQAYEQYFGPGTRLTVT.

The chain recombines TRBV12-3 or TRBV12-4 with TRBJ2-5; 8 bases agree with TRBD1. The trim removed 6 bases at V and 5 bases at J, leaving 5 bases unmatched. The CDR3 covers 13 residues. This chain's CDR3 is CASRRTGTETQYF. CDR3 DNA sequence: TGTGCCAGCAGAAGGACAGGGACGGAGACCCAGTACTTC.

The CDR3, as DNA: TGTGCCAGCAGCGTAGGCAAAGGACAGGAAGAGACCCAGTACTTC. Its protein product is CASSVGKGQEETQYF. This chain connects TRBV9 to TRBJ2-5; TRBD1 matches at 7 bases. V trimming: 0 bases; J trimming: 3 bases; junction bases outside the gene matches: 5. This CDR3 is built from 15 residues. Germline loops: CDR1 SGDLS, CDR2 YYNGEE.

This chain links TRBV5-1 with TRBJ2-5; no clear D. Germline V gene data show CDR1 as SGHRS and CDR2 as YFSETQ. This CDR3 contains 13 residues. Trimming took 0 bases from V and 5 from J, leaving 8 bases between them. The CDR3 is CASSLGTKETQYF. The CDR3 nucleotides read TGCGCCAGCAGCTTGGGAACAAAGGAGACCCAGTACTTC. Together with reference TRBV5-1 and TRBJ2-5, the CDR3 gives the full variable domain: KAGVTQTPRYLIKTRGQQVTLSCSPISGHRSVSWYQQTPGQGLQFLFEYFSETQRNKGNFPGRFSGRQFSNSRSEMNVSTLELGDSALYLCASSLGTKETQYFGPGTRLLVL.

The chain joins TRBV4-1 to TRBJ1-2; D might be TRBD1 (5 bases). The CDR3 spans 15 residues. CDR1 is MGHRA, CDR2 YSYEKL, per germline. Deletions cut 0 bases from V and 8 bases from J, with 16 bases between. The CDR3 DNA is TGCGCCAGCAGCCAAGAGGGGGGGGGAACTAAAGGCTACACCTTC. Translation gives CASSQEGGGTKGYTF.

The CDR3 is CASSQRILGQGEYEQYF. CDR3 coding DNA: TGTGCCAGCAGCCAACGGATCCTTGGACAGGGGGAGTACGAGCAGTACTTC. The chain employs TRBV7-2 and TRBJ2-7, with 10 bases lining up with TRBD1. Germline trimming cut 5 bases from V and 4 bases from J; bases unmatched to any gene: 14. Germline CDR1 SGHTA, CDR2 FQGNSA. The CDR3 runs to 17 residues.

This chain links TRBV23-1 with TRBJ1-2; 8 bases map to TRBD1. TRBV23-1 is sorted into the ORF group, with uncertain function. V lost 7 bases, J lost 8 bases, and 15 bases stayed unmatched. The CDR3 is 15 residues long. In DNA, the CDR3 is TGCGCCAGCATTCGGAGGTGGACAGGGACCGACGGCTACACCTTC. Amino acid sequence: CASIRRWTGTDGYTF.

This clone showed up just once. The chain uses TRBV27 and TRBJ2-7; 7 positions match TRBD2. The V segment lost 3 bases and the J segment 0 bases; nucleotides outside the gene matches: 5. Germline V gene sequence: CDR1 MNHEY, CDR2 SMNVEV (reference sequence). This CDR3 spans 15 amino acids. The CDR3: CASSLTSQSSYEQYF. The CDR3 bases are TGTGCCAGCAGTTTGACTAGCCAATCCTCCTACGAGCAGTACTTC.

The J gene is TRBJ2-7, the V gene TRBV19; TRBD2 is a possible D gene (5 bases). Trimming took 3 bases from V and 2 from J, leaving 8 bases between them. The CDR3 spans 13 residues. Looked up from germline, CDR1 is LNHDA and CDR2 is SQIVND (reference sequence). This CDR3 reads CASSIPGAYEQYF. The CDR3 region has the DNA TGTGCCAGTAGTATTCCCGGGGCCTACGAGCAGTACTTC. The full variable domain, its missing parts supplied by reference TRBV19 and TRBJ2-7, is DGGITQSPKYLFRKEGQNVTLSCEQNLNHDAMYWYRQDPGQGLRLIYYSQIVNDFQKGDIAEGYSVSREKKESFPLTVTSAQKNPTAFYLCASSIPGAYEQYFGPGTRLTVT.

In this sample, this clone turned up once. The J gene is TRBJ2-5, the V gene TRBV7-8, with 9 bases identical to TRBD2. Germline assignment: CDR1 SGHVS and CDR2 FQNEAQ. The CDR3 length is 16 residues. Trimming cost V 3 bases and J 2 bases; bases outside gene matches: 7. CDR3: CASSLGLASSQETQYF. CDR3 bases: TGTGCCAGCAGCTTGGGACTAGCTAGTTCTCAAGAGACCCAGTACTTC. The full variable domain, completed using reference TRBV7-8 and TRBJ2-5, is GAGVSQSPRYKVAKRGQDVALRCDPISGHVSLFWYQQALGQGPEFLTYFQNEAQLDKSGLPSDRFFAERPEGSVSTLKIQRTQQEDSAVYLCASSLGLASSQETQYFGPGTRLLVL.

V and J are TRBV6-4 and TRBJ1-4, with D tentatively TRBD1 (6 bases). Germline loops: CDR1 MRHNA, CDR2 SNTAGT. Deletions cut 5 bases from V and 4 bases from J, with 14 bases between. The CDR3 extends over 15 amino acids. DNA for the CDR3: TGTGCCAGCAGTCACCCAGGGGACGATAATGAAAAACTGTTTTTT. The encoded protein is CASSHPGDDNEKLFF.

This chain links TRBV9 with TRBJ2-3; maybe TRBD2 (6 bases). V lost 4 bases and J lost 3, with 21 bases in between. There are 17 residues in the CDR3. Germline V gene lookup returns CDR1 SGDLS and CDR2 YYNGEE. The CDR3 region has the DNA TGTGCCAGCAGCTCCCGCGGGGCAGGCTCTCAGACAGATACGCAGTATTTT. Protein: CASSSRGAGSQTDTQYF.

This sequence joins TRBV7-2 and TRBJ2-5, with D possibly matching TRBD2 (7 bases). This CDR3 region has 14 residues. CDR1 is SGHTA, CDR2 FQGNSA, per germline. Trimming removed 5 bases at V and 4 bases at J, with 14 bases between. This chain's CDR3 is CASSPEGGRETQYF. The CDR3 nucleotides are TGTGCCAGCAGCCCGGAGGGGGGGCGAGAGACCCAGTACTTC.

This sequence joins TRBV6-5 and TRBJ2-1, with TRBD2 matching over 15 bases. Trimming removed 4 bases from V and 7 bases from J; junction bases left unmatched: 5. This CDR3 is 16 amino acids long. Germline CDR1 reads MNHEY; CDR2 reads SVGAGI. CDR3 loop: CASSSVGLAGGNEQFF. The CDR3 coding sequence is TGTGCCAGCAGTTCCGTGGGACTAGCGGGGGGTAATGAGCAGTTCTTC.

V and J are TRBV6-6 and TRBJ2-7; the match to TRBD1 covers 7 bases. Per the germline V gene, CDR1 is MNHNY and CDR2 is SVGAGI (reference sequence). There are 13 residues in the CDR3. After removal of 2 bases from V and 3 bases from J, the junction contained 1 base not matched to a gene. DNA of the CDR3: TGTGCCAGCAGTTACGGACAGGTCTACGAGCAGTACTTC. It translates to CASSYGQVYEQYF.

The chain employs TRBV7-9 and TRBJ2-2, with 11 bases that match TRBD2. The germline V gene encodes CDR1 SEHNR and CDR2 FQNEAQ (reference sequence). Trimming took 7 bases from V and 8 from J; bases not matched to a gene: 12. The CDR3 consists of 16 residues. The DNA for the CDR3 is TGTGCCAGCACGGGAACTAGCGGGGGAAAAGCGGGGGAGCTGTTTTTT. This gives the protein CASTGTSGGKAGELFF.

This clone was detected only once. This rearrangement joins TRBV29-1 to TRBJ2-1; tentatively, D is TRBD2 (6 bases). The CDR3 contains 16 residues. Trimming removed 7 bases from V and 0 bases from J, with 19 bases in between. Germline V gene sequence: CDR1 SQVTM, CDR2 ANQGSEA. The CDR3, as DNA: TGCAGCGCAAACGGCCCCTTAGCGGCCTCCTACAATGAGCAGTTCTTC. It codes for CSANGPLAASYNEQFF.